The T cell receptor (beta chain) described here comes from a study of PD-1 blockade in classical Hodgkin lymphoma. In the study overall: Nivolumab was administered to patients intravenously at 3 mg/kg every 2 weeks.

Of note for this clone: Its antigen is undetermined.

Some clones are missing from TCRdb's copy, which holds only in-frame ones; the method was immunoSEQ multiplex PCR. The sample contains 25,000 to 35,000 clones, around 78% of which appear only once. Points from the study as a whole: Reported baseline diversity: healthy donors highest, relapsed/refractory patients lowest. TCR diversity rose significantly by C4D1 in CD4+ but not CD8+ cells.

This CDR3 is built from 14 residues. V lost 4 bases to trimming and J lost 9 bases; unmatched junction nucleotides: 10. CDR1 and CDR2 from the germline V gene are SGHNT and YYREEE (reference sequence). Each patient's relapse followed autologous stem cell transplantation, and brentuximab vedotin exposure varied. Classification of best responses gave complete response, partial response or progressive disease. The chain recombines TRBV5-4 with TRBJ1-3; 7 bases align to TRBD1. The source of this sequence is a human donor with classical Hodgkin lymphoma. Sample: peripheral blood mononuclear cells (PBMCs), taken before the second cycle of nivolumab. The CDR3 is CASSPDSTGSTIYF. The CDR3 DNA follows: TGTGCCAGCAGCCCAGATTCGACAGGGAGCACCATATATTTT.